These T cell receptor beta chains were read from a single sample in a study of beta chain features in type 1 diabetes. Some clones are missing from TCRdb's copy, which holds only in-frame ones; the method was immunoSEQ multiplex PCR. The sample shows roughly 450,000 clones, 14% of them seen only once. Sample: naive CD4+ T cells from blood. Receptors originate from a man aged 30-40 years in good health. The CDR3 runs from the conserved cysteine through the conserved F or W. D genes are given only for firm matches. A row's size may be missing; if present it is once, few, many or a size class.

-	TRBV2	TRBJ2-4	-	TGTGCCAGCAGCATTACTCCCTTCCCAAAAAACATTCAGTACTTC	CASSITPFPKNIQYF
-	TRBV9	TRBJ1-2	-	TGTGCCAGCAGCGTAGACTGGAACTATGGCTACACCTTC	CASSVDWNYGYTF
-	TRBV29-1	TRBJ1-2	-	TGCAGCGTTACCCCCAGGGGTTCTAACTATGGCTACACCTTC	CSVTPRGSNYGYTF
-	TRBV4-3	TRBJ2-1	few	TGCGCCAGCAGCCAAGATGGGAGGCCCTACAATGAGCAGTTCTTC	CASSQDGRPYNEQFF
-	TRBV30	TRBJ2-6	few	TGTGCCTGGAGTGAGGCCTCTGGGGCCAACGTCCTGACTTTC	CAWSEASGANVLTF
TRBD1	TRBV29-1	TRBJ1-5	few	TGCAGCGTTGTGGACAGGGGGCCTGATCAGCCCCAGCATTTT	CSVVDRGPDQPQHF
-	TRBV29-1	TRBJ2-2	-	TGCAGCGTTGGACAGAGGGGCGTGCACACCGGGGAGCTGTTTTTT	CSVGQRGVHTGELFF
TRBD2	TRBV30	TRBJ2-5	few	TGTGCCTGGAGTTATAGCGGGAGGTCTGGGGAGACCCAGTACTTC	CAWSYSGRSGETQYF
TRBD2	TRBV23-1	TRBJ2-7	few	TGCGCCAGCAAGACTAGCGGGGGGGCACTGTACGAGCAGTACTTC	CASKTSGGALYEQYF
-	TRBV4-1	TRBJ2-1	few	TGCGCCAGCAGCCAAGAGAAGAACAGGGACGCCTACAATGAGCAGTTCTTC	CASSQEKNRDAYNEQFF
-	TRBV2	TRBJ2-4	few	TGTGCCAGCAGCGGACAAAACATTCAGTACTTC	CASSGQNIQYF